The present T cell receptor beta chain was sequenced within a study of spatial heterogeneity in lung cancer (dated by TCRdb to the late 2010s). Broadly, across the study: Beta-chain transcripts were consistently detected in greater numbers than alpha-chain transcripts, which likely reflects a higher abundance of beta-chain transcripts. In the raw uncorrected reads, each unique combination of TCR and UMI appeared more than ten times on average. In non-small cell lung cancer, the study quantitatively compared TCR alpha and beta repertoires across several tumor regions, matched nontumor lung, and blood. Nonsynonymous mutation counts, determined by whole-exome sequencing of tumor tissue, were related to features of the TCR repertoire. At surgery, both alpha and beta chains were TCR-sequenced in about 200 tumor regions, about 64 matched nontumor lung samples and a few dozen PBMC samples.

CDR1 SGHRS and CDR2 YFSETQ were looked up in the germline V gene. The CDR3 sequence holds 15 residues, the cysteine and phenylalanine included. Only CDR3 DNA remains: 45 bases, in frame from the first base. Results the study describes overall, beyond this receptor: Ubiquitous expanded tumor TCRs showed up in blood more often at tumor resection than at routine follow-up. Confirming at a functional level the hypothesis that regional TCRs recognize regional mutations was considered to require additional single-cell paired TCR alpha and beta sequencing.

For this clonotype: The clone's antigen remains unknown. The germline gene is not matched at one end of the junction; a read error may be the cause.

The time point label, as the study defines it: sample taken at primary tumor resection. For TCR sequencing, whole RNA was extracted from tumor and nontumor lung tissue, or from cryopreserved PBMC samples, and no cell sorting was done. Samples were obtained from around 72 patients with early-stage, untreated non-small cell lung cancer from the lung TRACERx cohort. Patients were selected for TCR sequencing only if sufficient RNA was available from at least two tumor regions. Library preparation was by 5' RACE. The listed sequencing device is NextSeq 500. To allow correction of PCR and sequencing errors, the TCR library protocol tagged every TCR cDNA molecule with a unique molecular identifier. In the source study's methods: Decombinator tools were used for TCR identification, UMI-based error correction and CDR3 extraction. TCRs above a frequency of 2 per 1,000, corresponding to the top 1% of the tumor frequency distribution, were defined as expanded. Rényi diversity was computed with the R vegan package after subsampling each repertoire 100 times to 5,000 TCRs. CDR3 similarity networks were built from amino acid triplet string-kernel similarity, with CDR3s being connected when pairwise similarity was above 0.82. In TCRdb, the public reads were trimmed at Q25 with fastp and aligned with MiXCR, with productive beta chains retained. When rows share a CDR3 protein, they turn into one entry using the most common DNA and genes. The V and J calls shown here were made by TCRdb, not taken from the authors' results. The sample table holds some 50,000 distinct CDR3 sequences, of which less than 9% were seen once. The top ten clonotypes cover 10% to 15% of the sample.

The TCR was taken from a female donor with early-stage non-small cell lung cancer. The sequencing used PBMCs, collected at surgery. In this chain, TRBV5-1 is recombined with TRBJ2-3; 7 central nucleotides agree with TRBD1. The CDR3 amino acid sequence is: CASRGQAVTTETQYF. At the DNA level, the sequence is TGCGCCAGCAGAGGACAGGCAGTAACCACAGAAACGCAGTATTTT.